A single sample is the source of the 26 T cell receptor beta chains below, sequenced in a study of control samples from healthy donors and cancer patients. Assay used: immunoSEQ multiplex PCR; TCRdb lists only in-frame clones, some missing. This repertoire shows about 70,000 clones, 84% found once; its top ten account for about 3%. The sequenced sample was PBMCs. The receptors derive from a woman aged 50 to 60 with lung cancer.

The chain is built from TRBV11-3 and TRBJ2-1; the D is unclear. The CDR3 contains 13 residues. Germline V CDR1 and CDR2: SGHNT, YENEEA. V dropped 5 bases and J dropped 8 bases, with 13 bases sitting between them. CDR3 DNA: TGTGCCAGCAGCCTTCCCGGTTTCGATGAGCAGTTCTTC. This codes for CASSLPGFDEQFF.

This chain uses TRBV7-6 with TRBJ2-5; 9 nucleotides align to TRBD1. Germline lookup yields CDR1 SGHVS and CDR2 FNYEAQ. V was clipped by 6 bases and J by 2 bases; unmatched bases: 4. CDR3 length: 14 amino acids. CDR3 sequence reads: CASRMTGGQETQYF. The CDR3 bases are TGTGCCAGCAGGATGACAGGGGGGCAAGAGACCCAGTACTTC.

The sample holds a few counts of this clone. The chain couples TRBV5-1 to TRBJ2-1; 7 bases line up with TRBD2. Germline loops: CDR1 SGHRS, CDR2 YFSETQ. The CDR3 contains 16 residues. The V segment lost 4 bases and the J segment 4 bases; nucleotides outside the gene matches: 11. CDR3 loop: CASSPRGAGTYNEQFF. CDR3 sequence (DNA): TGCGCCAGCAGCCCCCGGGGAGCGGGGACTTACAATGAGCAGTTCTTC.

Only one count was recorded for this clone. This chain joins TRBV18 and TRBJ1-3; 9 bases are shared with TRBD1. The V gene end was trimmed by 4 bases and the J gene end by 4 bases; junction bases not matched to a gene: 5. This CDR3 comprises 15 residues. Germline V gene data show CDR1 as KGHSH and CDR2 as LQKENI. CDR3 sequence (DNA): TGTGCCAGCTCACGCGAACAGGGGGCCGGAAACACCATATATTTT. It encodes CASSREQGAGNTIYF.

This clone was counted a single time. This chain connects TRBV6-5 to TRBJ1-2; D ambiguous. Germline lookup yields CDR1 MNHEY and CDR2 SVGAGI. The CDR3 consists of 15 residues. Trimming pared 6 bases from V and 2 bases from J, leaving 16 bases between. CDR3 sequence: CASRKNRLTNYGYTF. The CDR3, as DNA: TGTGCCAGCAGGAAAAACAGACTTACCAACTATGGCTACACCTTC.

The CDR3 is CASRSISYEQYF. CDR3 sequence (DNA): TGTGCCAGCAGGTCCATATCCTACGAGCAGTACTTC. The chain recombines TRBV6-5 with TRBJ2-7; D call uncertain. Between the trimmed V and J ends, which lost 6 bases and 1 base, there was a span of 7 bases. Germline CDR1 is MNHEY and CDR2 is SVGAGI. CDR3 length: 12 residues.

CDR3 residues: CASSSIGQGAEAFF. DNA of the CDR3: TGTGCCAGCAGCAGTATTGGACAGGGGGCTGAAGCTTTCTTT. V is TRBV7-3 and J is TRBJ1-1, with 10 positions matching TRBD1. The CDR3 totals 14 residues. Germline V CDR1 and CDR2: SGHTA, FQGTGA. The V and J ends lost 5 bases and 6 bases, in that order; junction bases with no gene match: 6.

This chain joins TRBV6-5 and TRBJ2-5; D not certain. The CDR3 length is 14 residues. Trimming removed 0 bases from V and 10 bases from J, with 15 bases in between. Germline CDR1 is MNHEY and CDR2 is SVGAGI. Here the CDR3 reads CASSYSSYLGVQYF. CDR3 bases: TGTGCCAGCAGTTACTCGTCCTACCTGGGTGTCCAGTACTTC.

This chain uses TRBV6-1 with TRBJ2-7; TRBD1 agrees at 8 bases. The CDR3 consists of 16 residues. Germline V gene data show CDR1 as MNHNS and CDR2 as SASEGT. J gave up 3 bases and V 2 bases, and 9 bases lay outside the gene matches. DNA for the CDR3: TGTGCCAGCAGTGAACGCCAGGGGGCAACTAACTACGAGCAGTACTTC. The encoded protein is CASSERQGATNYEQYF.

There are a few counts of this clone. The chain has TRBV12-5 and TRBJ1-5; 7 nucleotides match TRBD1. CDR3 length: 14 amino acids. V shed 8 bases and J 1 base; nucleotides not matched to a gene: 5. Germline CDR1 reads LGHNT; CDR2 reads FRNRAP. The CDR3 coding sequence is TGTGCTAGTCAACAGGGGCGAAGCAATCAGCCCCAGCATTTT. This translates into CASQQGRSNQPQHF.

V is TRBV19 and J is TRBJ1-4; D unresolved. The CDR3 totals 13 residues. CDR1 and CDR2 from the germline V gene are LNHDA and SQIVND (reference sequence). V was trimmed by 7 bases and J by 6 bases, leaving 12 bases between them. The CDR3 region has the DNA TGTGCCAGTATATCCGGGCGTTATGAAAAACTGTTTTTT. This translates into CASISGRYEKLFF.

The chain links TRBV11-2 to TRBJ2-5; no reliable D call. Trimming left V 1 base short and J 5 bases short, with 8 bases between. Germline V gene sequence: CDR1 SGHAT, CDR2 FQNNGV. The length of the CDR3 is 13 residues. CDR3 bases: TGTGCCAGCAGCTTAGTAGGGCGGGAGACCCAGTACTTC. Amino acid sequence: CASSLVGRETQYF.

This chain uses TRBV27 with TRBJ1-1; 7 positions match TRBD1. CDR1 MNHEY and CDR2 SMNVEV come from the germline V gene (reference sequence). The CDR3 totals 13 residues. Unmatched junction bases numbered 5, after V lost 5 bases and J lost 5 bases. The CDR3 loop is CASSKQGRTEAFF. The CDR3 region has the DNA TGTGCCAGCAGTAAACAGGGGAGGACTGAAGCTTTCTTT.

The gene calls are TRBV11-3 and TRBJ2-1; no reliable D call. CDR1 and CDR2 (germline): SGHNT, YENEEA. The V end was cut by 5 bases, the J end by 0 bases, with 5 bases between. The CDR3 length is 13 residues. The CDR3 loop reads CASSMSSYNEQFF. The CDR3 DNA follows: TGTGCCAGCAGCATGAGCTCCTACAATGAGCAGTTCTTC.

V is TRBV4-3 and J is TRBJ1-6; 7 bases are a match to TRBD1. J lost 7 bases, V lost 0 bases, and 9 bases had no gene match. Germline V gene sequence: CDR1 LGHNA, CDR2 YSLEER. CDR3 length equals 17 residues. The CDR3 reads CASSQELPGGDNSPLHF. In DNA form, the CDR3 reads TGCGCCAGCAGCCAAGAGTTGCCAGGGGGAGACAATTCACCCCTCCACTTT.

V gene TRBV7-2 combines with J gene TRBJ1-1; D call uncertain. V was trimmed by 6 bases and J by 1 base, leaving 12 bases between them. Germline assignment: CDR1 SGHTA and CDR2 FQGNSA. CDR3 size: 14 residues. The CDR3 bases are TGTGCCAGCAGTCATGGACGGACGAACACTGAAGCTTTCTTT. Protein: CASSHGRTNTEAFF.

The chain uses TRBV15 and TRBJ1-1; the D gene is possibly TRBD1 (6 bases). The CDR3 has 15 amino acids. Germline V gives CDR1 LNHNV, CDR2 YYDKDF (reference sequence). The V end lost 0 bases, the J end lost 1 base, and 9 bases lay between the germline ends. CDR3 residues: CATSRDRQANTEAFF. The CDR3 DNA sequence: TGTGCCACCAGCAGAGACCGACAGGCGAACACTGAAGCTTTCTTT.

The chain recombines TRBV28 with TRBJ1-5, with D uncertain. CDR1 is MDHEN and CDR2 is SYDVKM in the germline V gene. This CDR3 region has 11 residues. V gave up 8 bases and J gave up 4 bases, with 6 bases separating them. In DNA, the CDR3 is TGTGCCAGCGGAGAGAATCAGCCCCAGCATTTT. Translated: CASGENQPQHF.

V gene TRBV9 combines with J gene TRBJ1-6; 7 bases line up with TRBD1. V dropped 5 bases and J dropped 5; count of bases not matched to a gene: 7. The CDR3 length is 15 residues. Germline-derived CDR1 and CDR2 are SGDLS and YYNGEE. The CDR3 here is CASRSTGKDNSPLHF. For the CDR3, the DNA is TGTGCCAGCAGATCGACAGGGAAAGATAATTCACCCCTCCACTTT.

The J gene is TRBJ1-1, the V gene TRBV5-1; D not resolved. CDR3 size: 14 residues. Germline CDR1 is SGHRS and CDR2 is YFSETQ. Trimming left V 7 bases short and J 1 base short, with 14 bases between. The DNA for the CDR3 is TGCGCCAGCGGACCTATGGCGGGGAACACTGAAGCTTTCTTT. Residues: CASGPMAGNTEAFF.

The chain links TRBV5-1 to TRBJ2-7; D is possibly TRBD1 (6 bases). Trimming shortened V by 0 bases and J by 7 bases, and 14 bases separated the two germline ends. Germline V CDR1 and CDR2: SGHRS, YFSETQ. This CDR3 has 14 amino acids. In nucleotides, the CDR3 is TGCGCCAGCAGCTTGGATCCAGGGGTCGGGGAGCAGTACTTC. Translating gives CASSLDPGVGEQYF.

This chain connects TRBV9 to TRBJ2-2; TRBD2 agrees at 12 bases. Germline values: CDR1 SGDLS, CDR2 YYNGEE. The length of the CDR3 is 16 residues. With 10 bases clipped from V and 7 bases from J, the junction kept 14 bases outside the gene matches. In nucleotides, the CDR3 is TGTGCCCGCGGGACACTAGCGGGGGGAGGTAGCGGGGAGCTGTTTTTT. This encodes CARGTLAGGGSGELFF.

The chain joins TRBV28 to TRBJ1-1; a possible D gene is TRBD1 (5 bases). The CDR3 runs 15 residues. Germline-derived CDR1 and CDR2 are MDHEN and SYDVKM. V lost 7 bases and J lost 0, with 15 bases in between. The CDR3 sequence is CASKLSPRVNTEAFF. The CDR3 DNA follows: TGTGCCAGCAAATTGTCGCCCAGGGTGAACACTGAAGCTTTCTTT.

The chain combines TRBV2 with TRBJ2-1; D not certain. Germline lookup yields CDR1 SNHLY and CDR2 FYNNEI. Deletions cut 2 bases from V and 4 bases from J, with 9 bases between. This CDR3 comprises 14 residues. The CDR3 nucleotides read TGTGCCAGCAGTGAATATGTGGAGTACAATGAGCAGTTCTTC. As protein: CASSEYVEYNEQFF.

Note on this clone: One end of the junction varies from germline; a read error may be responsible. The rearrangement links TRBV11-1 to TRBJ1-1; tentatively, D is TRBD1 (5 bases). The CDR3 is 13 amino acids. Germline V gene data show CDR1 as SGHAT and CDR2 as FQDESV (reference sequence). The CDR3 sequence is CANSFQGYTEAFF. In DNA form, the CDR3 reads TGTGCCAACAGCTTCCAGGGTTACACTGAAGCTTTCTTT.

This clone appeared once. This rearrangement joins TRBV14 to TRBJ2-1, with D possibly being TRBD1 (5 bases). The V end was cut by 0 bases, the J end by 12 bases, with 15 bases between. CDR3 length equals 14 residues. Germline CDR1 reads SGHDN; CDR2 reads FVKESK. The DNA of the CDR3 is TGTGCCAGCAGCCAAGAAGCAGGGTGGTATGGGCAGTTCTTC. Its translation: CASSQEAGWYGQFF.